The present TCR beta chain was sequenced within a study of blood T cells in healthy people across ages. Findings of the study overall: Estimates drawn from one million T cells were deemed to understate diversity.

This clonotype was detected a few times. Its cognate antigen is unknown. A second about 7 to 11 cycle PCR used barcoded and J-beta primers. Tags on each cDNA molecule came from a template-switch adaptor with 12 random nucleotides. TCRdb fed the 5' RACE reads into MiXCR, producing one record per CDR3 protein. Of some 790,000 distinct CDR3 sequences listed, about 28% were seen once; the top ten hold 15% to 20%. This CDR3 contains 14 residues. Trimming left V 6 bases short and J 0 bases short, with 11 bases between. CDR1 MNHNY and CDR2 SVGAGI come from the germline V gene (reference sequence). The chain joins TRBV6-6 to TRBJ1-1; D is ambiguous. The clonotype originates from a woman of 80 years or more in good health. The sample comprised blood. This CDR3 reads CASSRGELNTEAFF. The CDR3, as DNA: TGTGCCAGCAGCCGCGGGGAATTGAACACTGAAGCTTTCTTT.